Shown below are 8 T cell receptor beta chains from a single sample sequenced in a study of T cells in Graves' hyperthyroidism and ophthalmopathy. TCR beta CDR3 sequences were amplified from RNA transcripts. A first-round RT-PCR of the TCR CDR3 used the HTBI primer set. TCRdb reprocessed the multiplex PCR reads via MiXCR and lists one record per CDR3 protein. Of 600,000 to 650,000 distinct CDR3 sequences listed, 15% to 20% are singletons. Sequencing used blood. These receptors were collected from a woman under 40 with Graves' hyperthyroidism.

This chain links TRBV19 with TRBJ2-1; TRBD2 might be the D (6 bases). Germline-derived CDR1 and CDR2 are LNHDA and SQIVND (reference sequence). The CDR3 extends over 15 amino acids. The V end was cut by 5 bases, the J end by 0 bases, with 11 bases between. CDR3: CASSWDLSSYNEQFF. DNA of the CDR3: TGTGCCAGTAGTTGGGACTTAAGCTCCTACAATGAGCAGTTCTTC.

The V call is TRBV7-8, the J call TRBJ1-1; D is uncertain. This CDR3 is built from 12 residues. Germline CDR1 reads SGHVS; CDR2 reads FQNEAQ. Trimming removed 5 bases at V and 7 bases at J, with 11 bases between. Written as DNA, the CDR3 is TGTGCCAGCAGCCCCGGGCGGATTGAAGCTTTCTTT. This gives the protein CASSPGRIEAFF.

Remarks on this clonotype: The junction shows a germline mismatch at one end, possibly a read error. The chain combines TRBV7-9 with TRBJ2-3; possible D gene TRBD2, 6 bases. Germline values: CDR1 SEHNR, CDR2 FQNEAQ (reference sequence). The CDR3 contains 15 residues. The CDR3 spells CTSSLTGARMDTQYF. The CDR3 DNA follows: TGTACCAGCAGCTTAACGGGAGCGCGGATGGATACGCAGTATTTT.

Ten or more counts support this clonotype. This chain connects TRBV6-1 to TRBJ1-1; D unclear. The CDR3 totals 13 residues. Trimming stripped 6 bases from V and 1 base from J, with 9 bases between. Per the germline V gene, CDR1 is MNHNS and CDR2 is SASEGT. The CDR3 DNA is TGTGCCAGCAGGGAGGCAGCGAACACTGAAGCTTTCTTT. Encoded protein: CASREAANTEAFF.

This clonotype showed up many times. The gene calls are TRBV29-1 and TRBJ2-7; TRBD1 matches at 7 bases. The CDR3 has 15 amino acids. Germline CDR1 and CDR2: SQVTM and ANQGSEA. V was pared by 7 bases and J by 2 bases, with 14 bases of the junction left unmatched. This CDR3 is CSALNPGQPPYEQYF. The CDR3 DNA reads TGCAGCGCCCTTAACCCGGGACAGCCTCCCTACGAGCAGTACTTC.

This clonotype came up many times. The gene calls are TRBV10-3 and TRBJ2-7; 8 bases line up with TRBD1. CDR3 length: 15 residues. The ends lost 6 bases at V and 3 bases at J; junction bases unmatched: 10. Germline assignment: CDR1 ENHRY and CDR2 SYGVKD. In DNA, the CDR3 is TGTGCCATCAGAACCGGGACAGGAGCCTTCTACGAGCAGTACTTC. This gives the protein CAIRTGTGAFYEQYF.

In DNA, the CDR3 is TGCGCCAGCAGCCAAGTGGCTAGCGGGAGTCGTAGCTACGAGCAGTACTTC. This translates into CASSQVASGSRSYEQYF. This rearrangement joins TRBV4-3 to TRBJ2-7; 10 bases are a match to TRBD2. Germline CDR1 is LGHNA and CDR2 is YSLEER. Trimming at V came to 1 base and at J to 3 bases, leaving 9 bases not matched to a gene. CDR3 length equals 17 residues.

There are a few counts of this clonotype. This sequence joins TRBV19 and TRBJ2-3; 8 bases match TRBD1. V was clipped by 3 bases and J by 5 bases; unmatched bases: 4. This CDR3 spans 14 amino acids. Germline V CDR1 and CDR2: LNHDA, SQIVND (reference sequence). The CDR3 DNA sequence: TGTGCCAGTAGTATGCAGGGGGCGGGAGATACGCAGTATTTT. The encoded protein is CASSMQGAGDTQYF.